This T cell receptor (beta chain) was identified during a study of cytomegalovirus exposure and HLA in healthy donors. Study-wide findings and caveats: Later on, a genetic analysis was performed. It linked a missense variant in DCLRE1C with V- and J-gene trimming of TCR beta.

Germline loops: CDR1 SGHNT, CDR2 YYREEE (reference sequence). V dropped 1 base and J dropped 3 bases, with 14 bases sitting between them. This CDR3 is 16 amino acids long. PCR primers comprised 60 Vbeta and 13 Jbeta primers. Assay used: immunoSEQ multiplex PCR; TCRdb lists only in-frame clones, some missing. Of more than 100,000 clones in the sample, 83% were seen once. Note on this clone: Its antigen is still unknown.

Healthy people donating bone marrow made up the donors. This clonotype originated in a man aged 35-49 years in good health and CMV-seronegative. This chain links TRBV5-4 with TRBJ2-1; D not certain. Material for sequencing was PBMCs. CDR3 nucleotides: TGTGCCAGCAGCTTGATCGCTTCCGGGTTCTACAATGAGCAGTTCTTC. Translation gives CASSLIASGFYNEQFF.